A single TCR beta chain is shown here with its context. Germline V CDR1 and CDR2: KGHSH, LQKENI. The CDR3 runs to 16 residues. V shed 3 bases, J shed 4 bases, and the junction held 0 bases outside the gene matches. The study ran its PCR with 60 Vbeta and 13 Jbeta primers. Profiling relied on immunoSEQ multiplex PCR, and the TCRdb table lists in-frame clones only, not all of them. Of some 200,000 clones listed, roughly 80% are singletons. This sample was included in a study of cytomegalovirus exposure and HLA in healthy donors. All the people who gave samples were healthy bone marrow donors. The source is a man in his forties or fifties in good health and CMV-seronegative. The chain employs TRBV18 and TRBJ2-1; TRBD2 aligns across 16 bases. Material: PBMCs. The CDR3 reads CASSPGLAGGYNEQFF. The CDR3, as DNA: TGTGCCAGCTCACCGGGACTAGCGGGGGGGTACAATGAGCAGTTCTTC.